The clone carrying this T cell receptor beta chain appeared many times. The data derive from a study of T cells after yellow fever vaccination. CDR1 is SQVTM, CDR2 ANQGSEA, per germline. The CDR3 is made up of 14 amino acids. The ends were cut back, 3 bases at V and 2 bases at J, with 13 bases in the middle. Via MiXCR, TCRdb re-called the 5' RACE reads, giving one row per CDR3 protein. The repertoire holds approximately 70,000 distinct CDR3 sequences, with approximately 6.1% as singletons. The TCR comes from a man between 18 and 29 years old who received the YFV17D yellow fever vaccine. The genes are TRBV29-1 and TRBJ2-5; D might be TRBD2 (6 bases). The input for sequencing was CD8+ T cells sorted from PBMCs, taken 45 days after the first yellow fever vaccination. The CDR3 DNA reads as TGCAGCGTTGACGATAGCGGAGAACAAGAGACCCAGTACTTC. Translating gives CSVDDSGEQETQYF.